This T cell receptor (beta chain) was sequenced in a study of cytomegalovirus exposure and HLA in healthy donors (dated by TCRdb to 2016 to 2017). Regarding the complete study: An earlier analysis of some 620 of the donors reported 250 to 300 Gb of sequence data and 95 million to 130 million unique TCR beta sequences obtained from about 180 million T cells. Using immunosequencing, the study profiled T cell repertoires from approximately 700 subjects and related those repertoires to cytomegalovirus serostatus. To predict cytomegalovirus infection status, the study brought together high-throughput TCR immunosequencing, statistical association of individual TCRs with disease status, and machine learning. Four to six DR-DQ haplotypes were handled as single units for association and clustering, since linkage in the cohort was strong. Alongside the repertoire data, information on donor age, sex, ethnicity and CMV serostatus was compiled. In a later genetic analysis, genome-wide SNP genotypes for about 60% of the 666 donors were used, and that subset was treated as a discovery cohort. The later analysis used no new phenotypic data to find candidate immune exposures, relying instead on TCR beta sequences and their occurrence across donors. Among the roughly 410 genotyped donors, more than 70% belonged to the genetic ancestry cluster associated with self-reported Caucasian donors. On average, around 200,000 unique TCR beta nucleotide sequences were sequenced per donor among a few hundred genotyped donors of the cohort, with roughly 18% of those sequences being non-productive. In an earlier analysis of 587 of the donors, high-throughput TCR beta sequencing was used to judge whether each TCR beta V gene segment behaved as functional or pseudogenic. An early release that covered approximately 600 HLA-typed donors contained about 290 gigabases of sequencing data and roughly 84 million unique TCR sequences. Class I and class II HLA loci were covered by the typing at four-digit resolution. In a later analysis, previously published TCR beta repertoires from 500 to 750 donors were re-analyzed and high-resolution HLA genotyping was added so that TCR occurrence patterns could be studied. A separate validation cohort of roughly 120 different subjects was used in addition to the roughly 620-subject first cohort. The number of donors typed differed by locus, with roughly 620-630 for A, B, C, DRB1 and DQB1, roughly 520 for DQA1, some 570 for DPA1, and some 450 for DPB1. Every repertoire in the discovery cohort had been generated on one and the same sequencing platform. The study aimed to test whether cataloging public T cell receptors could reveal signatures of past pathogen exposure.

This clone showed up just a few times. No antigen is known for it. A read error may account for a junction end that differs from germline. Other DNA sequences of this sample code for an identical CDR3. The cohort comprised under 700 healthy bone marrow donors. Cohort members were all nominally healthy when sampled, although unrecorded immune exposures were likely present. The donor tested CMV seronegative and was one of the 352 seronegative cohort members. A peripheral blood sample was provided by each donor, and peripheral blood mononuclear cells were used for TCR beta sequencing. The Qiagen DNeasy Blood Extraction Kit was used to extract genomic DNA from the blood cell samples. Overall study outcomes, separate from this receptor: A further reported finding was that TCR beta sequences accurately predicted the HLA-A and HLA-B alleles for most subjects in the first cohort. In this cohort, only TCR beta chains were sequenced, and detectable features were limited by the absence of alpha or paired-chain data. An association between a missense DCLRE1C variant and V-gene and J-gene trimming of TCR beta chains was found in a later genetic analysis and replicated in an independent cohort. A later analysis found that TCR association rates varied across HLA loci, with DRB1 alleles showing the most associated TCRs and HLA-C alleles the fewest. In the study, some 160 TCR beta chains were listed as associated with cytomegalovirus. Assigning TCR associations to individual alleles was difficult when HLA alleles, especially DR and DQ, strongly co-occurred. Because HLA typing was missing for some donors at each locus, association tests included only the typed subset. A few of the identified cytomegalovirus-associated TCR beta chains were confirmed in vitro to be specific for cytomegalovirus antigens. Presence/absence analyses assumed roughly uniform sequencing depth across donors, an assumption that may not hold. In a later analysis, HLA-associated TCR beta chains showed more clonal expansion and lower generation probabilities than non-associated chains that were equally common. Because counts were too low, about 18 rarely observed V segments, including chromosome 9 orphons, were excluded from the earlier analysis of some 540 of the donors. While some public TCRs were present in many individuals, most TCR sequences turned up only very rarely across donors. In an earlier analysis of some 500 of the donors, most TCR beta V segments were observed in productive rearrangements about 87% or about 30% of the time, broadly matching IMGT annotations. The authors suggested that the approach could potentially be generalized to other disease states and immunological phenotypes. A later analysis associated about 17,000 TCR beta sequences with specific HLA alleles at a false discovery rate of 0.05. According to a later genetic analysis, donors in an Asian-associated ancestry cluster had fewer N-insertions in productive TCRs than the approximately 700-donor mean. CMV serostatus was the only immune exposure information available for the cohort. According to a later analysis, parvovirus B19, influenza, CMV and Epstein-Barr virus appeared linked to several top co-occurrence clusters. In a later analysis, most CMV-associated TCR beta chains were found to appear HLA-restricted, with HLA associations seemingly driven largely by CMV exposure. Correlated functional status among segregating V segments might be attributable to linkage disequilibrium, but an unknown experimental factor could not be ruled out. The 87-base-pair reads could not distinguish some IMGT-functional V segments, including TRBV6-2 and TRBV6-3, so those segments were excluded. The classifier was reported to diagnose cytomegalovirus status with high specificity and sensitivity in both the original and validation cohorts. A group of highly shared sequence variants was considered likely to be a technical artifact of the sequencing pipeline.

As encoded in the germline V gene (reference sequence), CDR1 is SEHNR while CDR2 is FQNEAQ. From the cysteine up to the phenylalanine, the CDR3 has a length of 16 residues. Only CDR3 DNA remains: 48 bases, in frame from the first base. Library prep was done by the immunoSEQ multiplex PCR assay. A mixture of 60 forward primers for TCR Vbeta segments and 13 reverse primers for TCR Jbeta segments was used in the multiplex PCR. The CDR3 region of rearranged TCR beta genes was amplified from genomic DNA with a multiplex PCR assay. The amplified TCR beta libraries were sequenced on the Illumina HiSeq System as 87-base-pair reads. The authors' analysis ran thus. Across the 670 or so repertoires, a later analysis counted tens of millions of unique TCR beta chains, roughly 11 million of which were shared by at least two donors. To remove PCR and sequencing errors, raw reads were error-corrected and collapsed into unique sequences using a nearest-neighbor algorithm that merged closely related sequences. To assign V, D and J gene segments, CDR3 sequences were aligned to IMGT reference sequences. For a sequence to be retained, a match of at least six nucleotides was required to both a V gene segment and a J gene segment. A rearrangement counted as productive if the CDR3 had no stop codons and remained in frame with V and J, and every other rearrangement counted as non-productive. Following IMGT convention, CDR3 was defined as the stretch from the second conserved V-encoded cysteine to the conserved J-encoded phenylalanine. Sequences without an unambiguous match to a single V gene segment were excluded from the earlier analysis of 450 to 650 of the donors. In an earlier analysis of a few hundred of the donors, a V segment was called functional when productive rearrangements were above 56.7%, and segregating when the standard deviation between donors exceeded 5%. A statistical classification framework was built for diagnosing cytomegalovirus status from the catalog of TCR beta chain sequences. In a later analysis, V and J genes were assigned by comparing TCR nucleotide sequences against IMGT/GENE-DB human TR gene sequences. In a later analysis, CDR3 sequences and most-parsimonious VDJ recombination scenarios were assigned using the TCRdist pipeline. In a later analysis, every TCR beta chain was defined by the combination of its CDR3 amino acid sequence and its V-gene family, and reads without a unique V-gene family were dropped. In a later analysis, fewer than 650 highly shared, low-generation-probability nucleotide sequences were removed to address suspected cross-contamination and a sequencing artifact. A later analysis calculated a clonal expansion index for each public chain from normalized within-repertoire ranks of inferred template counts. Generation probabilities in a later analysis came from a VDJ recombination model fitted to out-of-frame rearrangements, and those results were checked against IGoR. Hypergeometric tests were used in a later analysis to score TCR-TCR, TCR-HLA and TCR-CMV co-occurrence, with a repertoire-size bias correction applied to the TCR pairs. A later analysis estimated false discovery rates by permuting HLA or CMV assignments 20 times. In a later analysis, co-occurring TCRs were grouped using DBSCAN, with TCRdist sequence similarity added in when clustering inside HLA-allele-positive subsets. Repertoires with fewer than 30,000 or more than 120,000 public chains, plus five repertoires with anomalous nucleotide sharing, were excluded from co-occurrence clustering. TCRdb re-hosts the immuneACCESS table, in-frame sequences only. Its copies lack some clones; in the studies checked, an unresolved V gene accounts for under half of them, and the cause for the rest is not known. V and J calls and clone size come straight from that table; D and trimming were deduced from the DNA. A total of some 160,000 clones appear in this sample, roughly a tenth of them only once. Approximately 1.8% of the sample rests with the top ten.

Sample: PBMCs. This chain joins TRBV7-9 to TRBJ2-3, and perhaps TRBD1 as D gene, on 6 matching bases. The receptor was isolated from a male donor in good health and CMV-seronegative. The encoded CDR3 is CASSLARGSLQDTQYF. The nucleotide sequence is TGTGCGAGCAGCTTAGCCAGGGGTAGCTTGCAAGATACGCAGTATTTT.